This TCR beta chain was captured by sequencing in a study of T cell clonality in common variable immunodeficiency. Study-level results: In common variable immunodeficiency, TCR beta chains reportedly carried fewer deletions and N-nucleotide insertions.

This clone showed up many times. What it binds is not known. The sequenced fragment ends 3 residues before the CDR3 boundary, so the rest is inferred from the germline J gene. With V trimmed by 0 bases and J by 2 bases, 3 bases remained unmatched. Germline V lookup: CDR1 SGHNT, CDR2 YYREEE (reference sequence). This CDR3 has 15 residues. CVID subjects were 15 or so female and some 28 male, aged 9 to 64. Both groups were predominantly of Caucasian heritage. Donors gave roughly 5 to 9 ml heparinized peripheral whole blood. Profiled with immunoSEQ multiplex PCR; TCRdb holds only in-frame clones, not every one. This repertoire lists just over 15,000 clones without singletons; about an eighth sits in the top ten.

This clonotype was obtained from a human donor with common variable immunodeficiency. The V gene is TRBV5-4, the J gene TRBJ2-7; 9 positions match TRBD2. Sequencing was carried out using peripheral blood mononuclear cells. The sequenced CDR3 bases are TGTGCCAGCAGCTTGGGACTAGCGGACGCCTACGAG. Translating gives CASSLGLADAYE. The whole CDR3 sequence is CASSLGLADAYEQYF.